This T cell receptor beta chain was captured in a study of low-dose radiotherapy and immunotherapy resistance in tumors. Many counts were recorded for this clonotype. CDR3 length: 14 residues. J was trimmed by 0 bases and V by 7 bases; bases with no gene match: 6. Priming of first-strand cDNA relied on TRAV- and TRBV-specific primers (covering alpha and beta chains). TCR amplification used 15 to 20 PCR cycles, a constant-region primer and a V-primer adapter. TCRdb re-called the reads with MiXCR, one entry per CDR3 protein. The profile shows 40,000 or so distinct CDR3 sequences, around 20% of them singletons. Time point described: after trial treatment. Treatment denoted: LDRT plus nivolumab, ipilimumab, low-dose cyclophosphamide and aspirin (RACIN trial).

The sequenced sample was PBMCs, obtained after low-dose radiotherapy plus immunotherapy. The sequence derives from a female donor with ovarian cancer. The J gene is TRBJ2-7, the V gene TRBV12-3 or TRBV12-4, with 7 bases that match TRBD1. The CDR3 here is CASKQTGSSYEQYF. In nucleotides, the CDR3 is TGTGCCAGCAAGCAGACAGGGAGCTCCTACGAGCAGTACTTC.